The 17 T cell receptor beta chains given below trace back to one sample, sequenced in a study of blood T cell repertoires in COVID-19. Using immunoSEQ multiplex PCR, the repertoire was profiled, and TCRdb retains in-frame clones only, with some absent. Of a few hundred thousand clones listed, approximately 90% are singletons. The material sequenced was peripheral blood. These receptors all stem from a woman aged 30 to 39 with COVID-19, enrolled during active disease.

The V gene is TRBV6-1, the J gene TRBJ1-2, with D uncertain. The germline gives CDR1 MNHNS, CDR2 SASEGT. There are 14 residues in the CDR3. V shed 1 base and J shed 3 bases, with 9 bases lying between them. This CDR3 reads CASSEGFADYGYTF. CDR3 in DNA: TGTGCCAGCAGTGAAGGTTTCGCGGACTATGGCTACACCTTC.

The V and J genes are TRBV7-8 and TRBJ1-2; D not certain. The germline gives CDR1 SGHVS, CDR2 FQNEAQ. V was trimmed by 2 bases and J by 8 bases, leaving 12 bases between them. CDR3 length: 13 amino acids. This CDR3 is CASSLTQVGGYTF. CDR3 nucleotide sequence: TGTGCCAGCAGCTTAACCCAGGTTGGAGGCTACACCTTC.

V is TRBV18 and J is TRBJ2-7, with D possibly TRBD1 on 7 matching bases. Between the trimmed V and J ends, which lost 6 bases and 2 bases, there was a span of 17 bases. Germline V gene data show CDR1 as KGHSH and CDR2 as LQKENI. The CDR3 is 15 amino acids. CDR3 in amino acids: CASSAGQLGPYEQYV. CDR3 nucleotides: TGTGCCAGCTCCGCGGGACAGTTGGGTCCCTACGAGCAGTACGTC.

This chain links TRBV7-9 with TRBJ2-2, with a possible D match to TRBD2 (6 bases). Germline CDR1 is SEHNR and CDR2 is FQNEAQ (reference sequence). This CDR3 has 17 amino acids. Trimming pared 4 bases from V and 6 bases from J, leaving 21 bases between. CDR3 sequence: CASSYNSPPGGSGELFF. As DNA, the CDR3 is TGTGCCAGCAGCTACAATTCCCCCCCAGGAGGGTCCGGGGAGCTGTTTTTT.

The V and J genes are TRBV7-9 and TRBJ2-5; no clear D. V lost 5 bases, J lost 5 bases, and 15 bases lay in between. Germline loops: CDR1 SEHNR, CDR2 FQNEAQ (reference sequence). The CDR3 length is 14 residues. CDR3 in DNA: TGTGCCAGCAGCCCGACCAGGCCCTGGGAGACCCAGTACTTC. Protein sequence: CASSPTRPWETQYF. The full variable domain, completed using reference TRBV7-9 and TRBJ2-5, is DTGVSQNPRHKITKRGQNVTFRCDPISEHNRLYWYRQTLGQGPEFLTYFQNEAQLEKSRLLSDRFSAERPKGSFSTLEIQRTEQGDSAMYLCASSPTRPWETQYFGPGTRLLVL.

V is TRBV19 and J is TRBJ1-1, with D unclear. The V gene lost 5 bases and the J gene lost 2 bases, with 12 bases spanning the gap. CDR3 length: 14 amino acids. CDR1 LNHDA and CDR2 SQIVND come from the germline V gene (reference sequence). The CDR3: CASSAITRNTEAFF. The DNA for the CDR3 is TGTGCCAGTAGTGCCATAACCAGAAACACTGAAGCTTTCTTT.

This clone was seen a few times. V usage is TRBV2 and J usage is TRBJ1-5; D gene unclear. The V gene's germline CDR1 is SNHLY and CDR2 FYNNEI. The V and J ends lost 2 bases and 0 bases respectively, with 5 bases between them. This CDR3 is built from 14 residues. CDR3 nucleotides: TGTGCCAGCAGTGAATTTTATAGCAATCAGCCCCAGCATTTT. Its protein is CASSEFYSNQPQHF.

V gene TRBV29-1 combines with J gene TRBJ1-5; 7 bases align to TRBD1. This CDR3 spans 13 amino acids. V lost 5 bases to trimming and J lost 4 bases; unmatched junction nucleotides: 5. Germline assignment: CDR1 SQVTM and CDR2 ANQGSEA. The CDR3 here is CSVSDRANQPQHF. CDR3 sequence (DNA): TGCAGCGTTTCTGACAGGGCTAATCAGCCCCAGCATTTT. The full variable domain, completed using reference TRBV29-1 and TRBJ1-5, is SAVISQKPSRDICQRGTSLTIQCQVDSQVTMMFWYRQQPGQSLTLIATANQGSEATYESGFVIDKFPISRPNLTFSTLTVSNMSPEDSSIYLCSVSDRANQPQHFGDGTRLSIL.

The rearrangement joins TRBV28 to TRBJ1-1; no clear D. Germline V CDR1 and CDR2: MDHEN, SYDVKM. Trimming pared 3 bases from V and 11 bases from J, leaving 19 bases between. CDR3 length: 14 amino acids. CDR3 protein: CASSLGSGGWLAFF. CDR3 nucleotides: TGTGCCAGCAGTTTGGGGAGCGGAGGTTGGCTGGCTTTCTTT.

This clone was seen only once. The V gene is TRBV19, the J gene TRBJ1-2; D remains unclear. CDR1 and CDR2 from the germline V gene are LNHDA and SQIVND (reference sequence). The CDR3 contains 12 residues. V was trimmed by 9 bases and J by 4 bases, leaving 12 bases between them. CDR3 in amino acids: CASRLGAYGYTF. The CDR3 nucleotides read TGTGCCAGCAGACTTGGTGCCTATGGCTACACCTTC.

This chain uses TRBV2 with TRBJ1-2; 9 bases agree with TRBD1. Trimming took 8 bases from V and 6 from J; bases not matched to a gene: 7. Germline lookup yields CDR1 SNHLY and CDR2 FYNNEI. CDR3 length: 13 amino acids. The CDR3 loop reads CASPLRDRDGYTF. CDR3 in DNA: TGTGCCAGCCCCTTGAGGGACAGGGATGGCTACACCTTC.

The V and J genes are TRBV7-2 and TRBJ1-2; no clear D gene. The CDR3 is 15 amino acids. Germline lookup yields CDR1 SGHTA and CDR2 FQGNSA. V gave up 2 bases and J gave up 5 bases, with 15 bases separating them. CDR3 sequence reads: CASSLPPGMLYGYTF. CDR3 DNA sequence: TGTGCCAGCAGCTTACCCCCCGGGATGTTATATGGCTACACCTTC.

The chain is built from TRBV4-2 and TRBJ1-5; the D is unclear. The germline CDR1 and CDR2 sequences are LGHNA and YNFKEQ. The CDR3 runs 13 residues. The V end lost 5 bases, the J end lost 7 bases, and 12 bases lay between the germline ends. CDR3 DNA: TGTGCCAGCAGCGCTAGTCTTGGGCAGCCCCAGCATTTT. Its translation is CASSASLGQPQHF.

The CDR3 nucleotides are TGTGCTAGTAGGCGGGGGGGGACAGATACGCAGTATTTT. Its protein is CASRRGGTDTQYF. The genes are TRBV12-3 or TRBV12-4 and TRBJ2-3; TRBD2 matches 9 bases. The CDR3 spans 13 residues.

The table lists this clone with a count of one. This sequence joins TRBV6-2 or TRBV6-3 and TRBJ1-6, with a weak D call TRBD1 (6 bases). Trimming left V 2 bases short and J 3 bases short, with 11 bases between. Per germline, CDR1 MNHEY and CDR2 SVGEGT. This CDR3 is built from 16 residues. Here the CDR3 DNA reads TGTGCCAGCAGTTACGGAGCAGGGGTCTATAATTCACCCCTCCACTTT. Translated: CASSYGAGVYNSPLHF.

The chain links TRBV7-9 to TRBJ1-2, with 7 bases lining up with TRBD1. This CDR3 comprises 17 residues. After removal of 5 bases from V and 7 bases from J, the junction contained 19 bases not matched to a gene. In germline, CDR1 is SEHNR, CDR2 FQNEAQ (reference sequence). Written as DNA, the CDR3 is TGTGCCAGCAGCCCGGGAAGAACAGGGGACCCTACGCGTGGCTACACCTTC. It encodes CASSPGRTGDPTRGYTF.

This clone was observed once. The chain carries TRBV7-2 and TRBJ2-1; 7 nucleotides align to TRBD2. The germline gives CDR1 SGHTA, CDR2 FQGNSA. V was clipped by 1 base and J by 4 bases; unmatched bases: 7. The CDR3 totals 16 residues. CDR3 protein: CASSLVAGELYNEQFF. CDR3 nucleotides: TGTGCCAGCAGCTTAGTCGCGGGGGAGCTATACAATGAGCAGTTCTTC.